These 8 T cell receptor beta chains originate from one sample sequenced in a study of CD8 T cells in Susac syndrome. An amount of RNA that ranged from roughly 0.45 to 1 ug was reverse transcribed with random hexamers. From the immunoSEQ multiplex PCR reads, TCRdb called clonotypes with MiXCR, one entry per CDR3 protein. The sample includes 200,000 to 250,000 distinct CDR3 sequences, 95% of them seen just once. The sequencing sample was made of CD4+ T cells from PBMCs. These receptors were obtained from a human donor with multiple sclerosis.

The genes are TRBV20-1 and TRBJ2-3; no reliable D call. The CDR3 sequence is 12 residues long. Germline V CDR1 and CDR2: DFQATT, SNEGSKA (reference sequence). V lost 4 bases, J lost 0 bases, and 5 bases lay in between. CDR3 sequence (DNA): TGCAGTGCTAAAACTAGCACAGATACGCAGTATTTT. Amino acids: CSAKTSTDTQYF.

This CDR3 reads CASRSRQGNTGELFF. The DNA of the CDR3 is TGTGCCAGCAGGTCCCGACAGGGGAACACCGGGGAGCTGTTTTTT. This chain links TRBV12-3 or TRBV12-4 with TRBJ2-2, with 7 bases lining up with TRBD1. The CDR3 runs to 15 residues. Germline trimming cut 6 bases from V and 1 base from J; bases unmatched to any gene: 5.

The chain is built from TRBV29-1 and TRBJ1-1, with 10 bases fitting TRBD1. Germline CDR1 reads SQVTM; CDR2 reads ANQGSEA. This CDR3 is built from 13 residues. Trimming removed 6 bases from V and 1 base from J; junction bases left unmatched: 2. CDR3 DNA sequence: TGCAGCGTGAGGGACAGGGGGAACACTGAAGCTTTCTTT. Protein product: CSVRDRGNTEAFF.

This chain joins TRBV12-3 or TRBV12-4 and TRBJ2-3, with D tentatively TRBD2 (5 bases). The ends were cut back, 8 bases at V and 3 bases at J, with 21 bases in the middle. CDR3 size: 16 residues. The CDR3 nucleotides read TGTGCCAGCGGCCGGCGTCGAGTAACTAGGACAGATACGCAGTATTTT. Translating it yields CASGRRRVTRTDTQYF.

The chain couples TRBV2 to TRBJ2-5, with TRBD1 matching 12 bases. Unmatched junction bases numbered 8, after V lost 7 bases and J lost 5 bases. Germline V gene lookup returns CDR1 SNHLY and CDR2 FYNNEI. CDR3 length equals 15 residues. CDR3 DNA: TGTGCCAGCACCACGGGGACAGGGGGCACGGAGACCCAGTACTTC. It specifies CASTTGTGGTETQYF.

CDR3 sequence (DNA): TGTGCCAGCAGCCCCAAGCAGGGGGCACGCTCTGGGGCCAACGTCCTGACTTTC. Its translation is CASSPKQGARSGANVLTF. The J gene is TRBJ2-6, the V gene TRBV14, with TRBD1 matching over 8 bases. The CDR3 runs to 18 residues. Germline loops: CDR1 SGHDN, CDR2 FVKESK. Trimming cost V 4 bases and J 0 bases; bases outside gene matches: 8. Using reference TRBV14 and TRBJ2-6 for the parts outside the CDR3, the full variable domain is EAGVTQFPSHSVIEKGQTVTLRCDPISGHDNLYWYRRVMGKEIKFLLHFVKESKQDESGMPNNRFLAERTGGTYSTLKVQPAELEDSGVYFCASSPKQGARSGANVLTFGAGSRLTVL.

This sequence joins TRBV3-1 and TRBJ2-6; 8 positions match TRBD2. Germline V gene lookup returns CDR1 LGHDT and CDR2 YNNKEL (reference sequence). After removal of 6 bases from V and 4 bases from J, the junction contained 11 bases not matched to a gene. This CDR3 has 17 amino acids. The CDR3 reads CASSLRSGRAGANVLTF. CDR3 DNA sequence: TGTGCCAGCAGTCTCCGATCCGGGAGGGCCGGGGCCAACGTCCTGACTTTC.

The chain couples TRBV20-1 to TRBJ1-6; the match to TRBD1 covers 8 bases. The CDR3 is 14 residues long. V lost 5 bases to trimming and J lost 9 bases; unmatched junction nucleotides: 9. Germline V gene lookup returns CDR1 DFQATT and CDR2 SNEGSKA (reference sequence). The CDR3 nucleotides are TGCAGTGCTTCCACTGACAGGGGAAGTTCACCCCTCCACTTT. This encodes CSASTDRGSSPLHF.